These 27 T cell receptor beta chains originate from one sample sequenced in a study of OX40 agonist ivuxolimab in advanced cancers. Assay used: immunoSEQ multiplex PCR; TCRdb lists only in-frame clones, some missing. This sample yields 55,000 to 75,000 clones, of which approximately 83% are seen a single time; under 0.75% belongs to the top ten. Sequenced material: CD4+ or CD8+ T cells sorted from blood, taken in a trial of the OX40 agonist ivuxolimab. These receptors came from an adult with an advanced solid tumor such as melanoma, head and neck, liver or kidney cancer.

The rearrangement links TRBV6-1 to TRBJ2-4; a possible D gene is TRBD2 (7 bases). This CDR3 comprises 18 residues. Trimming stripped 2 bases from V and 2 bases from J, with 19 bases between. Per germline, CDR1 MNHNS and CDR2 SASEGT. The CDR3 DNA sequence: TGTGCCAGCAGTGAAATGGGACAAGGGGGGGCTACCAAAAACATTCAGTACTTC. Protein: CASSEMGQGGATKNIQYF.

The rearrangement uses TRBV19 and TRBJ1-5; D perhaps matches TRBD1 (5 bases). The V gene lost 0 bases and the J gene lost 5 bases, with 17 bases spanning the gap. Germline loops: CDR1 LNHDA, CDR2 SQIVND (reference sequence). The CDR3 runs 17 residues. CDR3 region: CASSIDWGRSLYQPQHF. In nucleotides, the CDR3 is TGTGCCAGTAGTATAGATTGGGGCAGGAGTCTCTATCAGCCCCAGCATTTT. The whole variable domain, filled in from reference TRBV19 and TRBJ1-5, reads DGGITQSPKYLFRKEGQNVTLSCEQNLNHDAMYWYRQDPGQGLRLIYYSQIVNDFQKGDIAEGYSVSREKKESFPLTVTSAQKNPTAFYLCASSIDWGRSLYQPQHFGDGTRLSIL.

Regarding this clone: Other DNA sequences within the sample encode an identical CDR3. The V gene is TRBV5-1, the J gene TRBJ2-5; D is undetermined. Looked up from germline, CDR1 is SGHRS and CDR2 is YFSETQ. This CDR3 is 12 amino acids long. V lost 0 bases, J lost 4 bases, and 4 bases lay in between. CDR3 nucleotides: TGCGCCAGCAGCTTGGTCCGAGAGACCCAGTACTTC. Its protein is CASSLVRETQYF.

The chain has TRBV18 and TRBJ1-1; a weak D match, TRBD1 (5 bases). Germline lookup yields CDR1 KGHSH and CDR2 LQKENI. V was cut by 2 bases and J by 0 bases, with 13 bases left in between. This CDR3 region has 16 residues. Here the CDR3 reads CASSPGQGVVNTEAFF. CDR3 sequence (DNA): TGTGCCAGCTCACCAGGGCAGGGCGTGGTGAACACTGAAGCTTTCTTT.

The chain uses TRBV29-1 and TRBJ2-1, with D tentatively TRBD1 or TRBD2 (6 bases each). Trimming removed 6 bases at V and 9 bases at J, with 21 bases between. There are 14 residues in the CDR3. CDR1 and CDR2 from the germline V gene are SQVTM and ANQGSEA. This CDR3 reads CSVPGEWGHGEQFF. DNA for the CDR3: TGCAGCGTCCCGGGGGAGTGGGGACATGGTGAGCAGTTCTTC.

V is TRBV27 and J is TRBJ2-1; D uncertain. Per the germline V gene, CDR1 is MNHEY and CDR2 is SMNVEV (reference sequence). Trimming stripped 5 bases from V and 9 bases from J, with 17 bases between. This CDR3 is 14 amino acids long. In DNA form, the CDR3 reads TGTGCCAGCAGTCCGTCTAGGGTTCGATTTGAGCAGTTCTTC. Amino acids: CASSPSRVRFEQFF.

The genes are TRBV5-1 and TRBJ2-1, with D perhaps being TRBD1 or TRBD2 (5 bases each). With 3 bases removed from V and 9 bases from J, the gap between germline ends came to 16 bases. CDR3 length: 14 amino acids. The V gene's germline CDR1 is SGHRS and CDR2 YFSETQ. In DNA form, the CDR3 reads TGCGCCAGCAGCTCCACCCGGGGCCCTGTTGAGCAGTTCTTC. Amino acid sequence: CASSSTRGPVEQFF.

The chain carries TRBV20-1 and TRBJ2-5, with D unresolved. Germline values: CDR1 DFQATT, CDR2 SNEGSKA (reference sequence). The CDR3 spans 11 residues. Trimming removed 4 bases at V and 0 bases at J, with 3 bases between. DNA for the CDR3: TGCAGTGCTATGCACCAAGAGACCCAGTACTTC. Translated: CSAMHQETQYF.

This rearrangement joins TRBV29-1 to TRBJ2-7; D is ambiguous. CDR3 length: 12 residues. V lost 1 base to trimming and J lost 2 bases, with 6 bases between them. The germline V gene encodes CDR1 SQVTM and CDR2 ANQGSEA. The CDR3 region has the DNA TGCAGCGTTGAAGTACCCCCCTACGAGCAGTACTTC. Translating it yields CSVEVPPYEQYF.

The chain's CDR3 is CAISKDGEQYF. CDR3 nucleotide sequence: TGTGCCATCAGTAAGGACGGGGAGCAGTACTTC. This chain links TRBV10-3 with TRBJ2-7; D ambiguous. The CDR3 consists of 11 residues. Germline V lookup: CDR1 ENHRY, CDR2 SYGVKD. The V end lost 5 bases, the J end lost 7 bases, and 9 bases lay between the germline ends.

The genes are TRBV19 and TRBJ2-7; 7 bases fit TRBD2. Trimming removed 3 bases from V and 1 base from J; junction bases left unmatched: 3. The germline V gene has CDR1 LNHDA and CDR2 SQIVND (reference sequence). There are 14 residues in the CDR3. The CDR3 nucleotides read TGTGCCAGTAGTATCGGCGGGAGTTCCTACGAGCAGTACTTC. It encodes CASSIGGSSYEQYF.

This chain connects TRBV6-5 to TRBJ1-2; a possible D gene is TRBD1 (5 bases). Germline CDR1 is MNHEY and CDR2 is SVGAGI. The length of the CDR3 is 11 residues. V lost 10 bases and J lost 8, with 14 bases in between. In DNA, the CDR3 is TGTGCCACCCACGGGGCCGACGGCTACACCTTC. As protein: CATHGADGYTF.

J is TRBJ2-7 and V is TRBV5-1; 8 bases agree with TRBD1. The CDR3 is made up of 18 amino acids. Germline V gene lookup returns CDR1 SGHRS and CDR2 YFSETQ. V shed 0 bases and J 1 base; nucleotides not matched to a gene: 12. As DNA, the CDR3 is TGCGCCAGCAGCTTGGGTGCAGGGGGCGAGACTGTTTCCTACGAGCAGTACTTC. Amino acid sequence: CASSLGAGGETVSYEQYF. The entire variable domain, with the rest obtained from reference TRBV5-1 and TRBJ2-7, is as follows: KAGVTQTPRYLIKTRGQQVTLSCSPISGHRSVSWYQQTPGQGLQFLFEYFSETQRNKGNFPGRFSGRQFSNSRSEMNVSTLELGDSALYLCASSLGAGGETVSYEQYFGPGTRLTVT.

A few counts support this clone. The V gene is TRBV9, the J gene TRBJ2-5; the D gene is possibly TRBD2 (6 bases). Trimming stripped 0 bases from V and 1 base from J, with 10 bases between. Germline V gene sequence: CDR1 SGDLS, CDR2 YYNGEE. The CDR3 totals 15 residues. The CDR3, as DNA: TGTGCCAGCAGCGTAGGGGCGGGGTTCCAAGAGACCCAGTACTTC. Protein sequence: CASSVGAGFQETQYF.

The V and J genes are TRBV5-5 and TRBJ2-1, with 9 nucleotides matching TRBD2. The length of the CDR3 is 17 residues. V shed 3 bases and J 4 bases; nucleotides not matched to a gene: 11. Germline CDR1 and CDR2: SGHKS and YYEKEE (reference sequence). The CDR3 reads CASSWRGETSGYNEQFF. The CDR3 DNA is TGTGCCAGCAGCTGGCGGGGGGAGACTAGCGGTTACAATGAGCAGTTCTTC.

J is TRBJ2-6 and V is TRBV28; 9 bases line up with TRBD1. This CDR3 contains 16 residues. CDR1 is MDHEN and CDR2 is SYDVKM in the germline V gene. The V segment lost 8 bases and the J segment 7 bases; nucleotides outside the gene matches: 12. The CDR3 DNA follows: TGTGCCAGCGGGGGACAGGGCCCCCGCGGAGCCAACGTCCTGACTTTC. Protein: CASGGQGPRGANVLTF.

This clone came up once. This chain connects TRBV30 to TRBJ2-1, with 7 positions matching TRBD1. Germline CDR1 reads GTSNPN; CDR2 reads SVGIG (reference sequence). J lost 1 base, V lost 0 bases, and 0 bases had no gene match. The CDR3 contains 14 residues. DNA for the CDR3: TGTGCCTGGAGTGTACAGGGGTCCTACAATGAGCAGTTCTTC. It yields the protein CAWSVQGSYNEQFF.

The chain couples TRBV27 to TRBJ2-1, with 7 positions matching TRBD2. The germline gives CDR1 MNHEY, CDR2 SMNVEV (reference sequence). V shed 8 bases, J shed 4 bases, and the junction held 8 bases outside the gene matches. The CDR3 is 14 residues long. CDR3 sequence: CASGVLALYNEQFF. DNA of the CDR3: TGTGCCAGCGGGGTACTAGCGCTTTACAATGAGCAGTTCTTC.

The rearrangement joins TRBV7-2 to TRBJ1-5; D is undetermined. Germline V gene data show CDR1 as SGHTA and CDR2 as FQGNSA. The CDR3 is 15 amino acids. Trimming removed 2 bases at V and 0 bases at J, with 8 bases between. CDR3 bases: TGTGCCAGCAGCTTACGGGTAAATAGCAATCAGCCCCAGCATTTT. Amino acids: CASSLRVNSNQPQHF.

The chain employs TRBV6-6 and TRBJ2-7; 7 bases are a match to TRBD2. The junction had 7 bases not matched to a gene; V was cut back by 2 bases and J by 3 bases. Germline V CDR1 and CDR2: MNHNY, SVGAGI (reference sequence). CDR3 length equals 15 residues. In DNA form, the CDR3 reads TGTGCCAGCAGTTACGACCCGGGGGGAGGCTACGAGCAGTACTTC. This translates into CASSYDPGGGYEQYF.

The V and J genes are TRBV7-8 and TRBJ1-6; TRBD1 matches 7 bases. The CDR3 runs to 15 residues. The ends lost 5 bases at V and 7 bases at J; junction bases unmatched: 8. Looked up from germline, CDR1 is SGHVS and CDR2 is FQNEAQ. CDR3: CASSAPGTVNSPLHF. In DNA form, the CDR3 reads TGTGCCAGCAGCGCCCCCGGGACAGTGAATTCACCCCTCCACTTT.

This clone occurred once. The V gene is TRBV6-5, the J gene TRBJ1-5; tentative D call: TRBD1 (6 bases). This CDR3 contains 15 residues. CDR1 and CDR2 (germline): MNHEY, SVGAGI. The V end lost 5 bases, the J end lost 9 bases, and 20 bases lay between the germline ends. The CDR3 protein is CASSPGQFPERPQHF. As DNA, the CDR3 is TGTGCCAGCAGTCCCGGACAGTTCCCCGAGCGGCCCCAGCATTTT.

Comment on this clone: The sample carries other DNA sequences with the same CDR3. V and J are TRBV6-5 and TRBJ2-3, with D perhaps assigned TRBD1 or TRBD2 (7 bases each). The CDR3 sequence is 15 residues long. Germline V gene data show CDR1 as MNHEY and CDR2 as SVGAGI. V lost 0 bases and J 4 bases, leaving 11 bases between the germline ends. For the CDR3, the DNA is TGTGCCAGCAGTTACTCGCCAGGGGGGGCAGATACGCAGTATTTT. It yields the protein CASSYSPGGADTQYF.

The gene calls are TRBV4-3 and TRBJ1-2; no reliable D call. Trimming cost V 0 bases and J 4 bases, with 12 bases left between them. The CDR3 totals 15 residues. The germline V gene has CDR1 LGHNA and CDR2 YSLEER. In DNA, the CDR3 is TGCGCCAGCAGCCAAGATTTGCGAGTGGGCTATGGCTACACCTTC. Encoded protein: CASSQDLRVGYGYTF.

This clone was recorded at least ten times. The rearrangement joins TRBV11-1 to TRBJ1-2; no clear D. The V and J ends lost 1 base and 2 bases respectively, with 11 bases between them. This CDR3 contains 15 residues. From germline, CDR1 is SGHAT and CDR2 FQDESV (reference sequence). This CDR3 is CASSLGRSGNYGYTF. The CDR3 DNA follows: TGTGCCAGCAGCTTAGGCCGCAGCGGAAACTATGGCTACACCTTC. Combining the CDR3 with reference TRBV11-1 and TRBJ1-2 gives the whole variable domain EAEVAQSPRYKITEKSQAVAFWCDPISGHATLYWYRQILGQGPELLVQFQDESVVDDSQLPKDRFSAERLKGVDSTLKIQPAELGDSAMYLCASSLGRSGNYGYTFGSGTRLTVV.

The chain employs TRBV14 and TRBJ1-2; 8 bases match TRBD1. The CDR3 totals 13 residues. The V gene's germline CDR1 is SGHDN and CDR2 FVKESK. V lost 2 bases and J lost 5; bases outside the gene matches: 1. For the CDR3, the DNA is TGTGCCAGCAGCCAACAGGGGGCTTATGGCTACACCTTC. It yields the protein CASSQQGAYGYTF.

The V gene is TRBV5-1, the J gene TRBJ1-5; D call uncertain. The V end lost 0 bases, the J end lost 4 bases, and 11 bases lay between the germline ends. Germline-derived CDR1 and CDR2 are SGHRS and YFSETQ. The CDR3 loop spans 15 amino acids. CDR3 amino acids: CASSLDGFSNQPQHF. DNA of the CDR3: TGCGCCAGCAGCTTGGACGGTTTCTCAAATCAGCCCCAGCATTTT.